A selection of T cell receptor beta chains follows, all from one sample in a study of shared clonotypes between healthy human individuals. Produced via immunoSEQ multiplex PCR; TCRdb's table is partial and in-frame only. The data hold more than 500,000 clones, with roughly 96% observed a single time. The sample was naive CD8+ T cells sorted from blood. The receptor set was obtained from a woman aged 25 to 45 in good health. Each CDR3 is given with its conserved first and last residue. A D gene is named only where the DNA matches it firmly. Rows may omit the clone size; those that give it use once, few, many or a size class.

CDR3 DNA,CDR3 protein,clone size,D gene,V gene,J gene
TGTGCCAGCAGCGTCACTAGCGGGGAGTCCTACGAGCAGTACTTC,CASSVTSGESYEQYF,.,TRBD2,TRBV9,TRBJ2-7
TGTGCCAGCAGCGTAGGGTCAGCGGGACCTTACAATGAGCAGTTCTTC,CASSVGSAGPYNEQFF,.,TRBD2,TRBV9,TRBJ2-1
TGTGCCAGCAGCCCAGGAGACTCTGGAAACACCATATATTTT,CASSPGDSGNTIYF,.,.,TRBV2,TRBJ1-3
TGTGCCAGCAGCTTGGGACAGGGGGCGCGTCAGCCCCAGCATTTT,CASSLGQGARQPQHF,.,TRBD1,TRBV5-6,TRBJ1-5
TGTGCCAGCAGCTTAGATCACCGGGTAGGGGAGGGTGAGCAGTTCTTC,CASSLDHRVGEGEQFF,.,TRBD2,TRBV7-9,TRBJ2-1
TGCGCCAGCAGCCTCCAGCTGCTCGGCGGGGAGCTGTTTTTT,CASSLQLLGGELFF,.,.,TRBV4-1,TRBJ2-2
TGTGCCAGCAGCGCCCCGGCGGCAGGGACTAGCGGCAAAGAGACCCAGTACTTC,CASSAPAAGTSGKETQYF,.,TRBD2,TRBV7-8,TRBJ2-5
TGTGCCAGCAGCTTAGGCCCCTTTGGGGGCGGCAAACAAGAGACCCAGTACTTC,CASSLGPFGGGKQETQYF,.,.,TRBV7-6,TRBJ2-5
TGTGCCAGCAGGTGGACTGAGAACACCGGGGAGCTGTTTTTT,CASRWTENTGELFF,.,.,TRBV2,TRBJ2-2
TGTGCCAGCAGGAGCAGGGGGAAGTACGAGCAGTACTTC,CASRSRGKYEQYF,.,TRBD1,TRBV2,TRBJ2-7
TGTGCCAGCAGTGACCTTTGGGGGACAGCCTACGAGCAGTACTTC,CASSDLWGTAYEQYF,.,TRBD1,TRBV2,TRBJ2-7
TGCAGTGCAAAAAGAGCCTACGAGCAGTACTTC,CSAKRAYEQYF,.,.,TRBV20-1,TRBJ2-7
TGTGCCAGCAGCGAGACTAATACGCAGTATTTT,CASSETNTQYF,.,.,TRBV9,TRBJ2-3
TGTGCCAGCAGCGGGGCGGGTCCCCCCACCCAGTACTTC,CASSGAGPPTQYF,once,.,TRBV7-9,TRBJ2-5
TGTGCCAGCAGCTCGGGACTAGCGGGAGCCTACGAGCAGTACTTC,CASSSGLAGAYEQYF,.,TRBD2,TRBV5-4,TRBJ2-7
TGCGCCAGCAGCCAAGCCAGGGCGCCCGGAAACACCATATATTTT,CASSQARAPGNTIYF,.,.,TRBV4-1,TRBJ1-3
TGTGCCAGTAAAGGGGGCGCCGGGACAGTCTCCTACAATGAGCAGTTCTTC,CASKGGAGTVSYNEQFF,.,TRBD1,TRBV28,TRBJ2-1
TGTGCCAGCAGCACCCAATACAATGAGCAGTTCTTC,CASSTQYNEQFF,.,.,TRBV9,TRBJ2-1
TGTGCCAGCAGTTTTCTAGGGACCGGGGTTTCGGGGGAGCTGTTTTTT,CASSFLGTGVSGELFF,.,.,TRBV27,TRBJ2-2
TGTGCCAGCACCCATAGACTAGCGGGATATGAGCAGTTCTTC,CASTHRLAGYEQFF,.,TRBD2,TRBV28,TRBJ2-1
TGCGCCAGCAGACCTACTGACGGCACCTACGAGCAGTACTTC,CASRPTDGTYEQYF,.,.,TRBV5-1,TRBJ2-7
TGTGCCAGCAGTTTCCAAGGAGCGGGGGAGACCCAGTACTTC,CASSFQGAGETQYF,.,TRBD2,TRBV27,TRBJ2-5
TGTGCCAGCAGTTTAGGGGGACCCAACACTGAAGCTTTCTTT,CASSLGGPNTEAFF,.,.,TRBV27,TRBJ1-1
TGCGCCAGCAGCATCCGGGACAGGGTGGTAGAGACCCAGTACTTC,CASSIRDRVVETQYF,.,TRBD1,TRBV5-1,TRBJ2-5
TGCGCCAGCAGCGACCCGGGTACGGGCAATCAGCCCCAGCATTTT,CASSDPGTGNQPQHF,.,.,TRBV5-1,TRBJ1-5
TGTGCCAGCAGTTACGGACTAGCGGGAGACGAGCAGTACTTC,CASSYGLAGDEQYF,once,TRBD2,TRBV6-5,TRBJ2-7
TGTGCCAGCAGTTACTCGAAGGACAGCTCCTACGAGCAGTACTTC,CASSYSKDSSYEQYF,.,.,TRBV6-5,TRBJ2-7
TGTGCCTGGAGGCGGAACACTGAAGCTTTCTTT,CAWRRNTEAFF,.,.,TRBV30,TRBJ1-1
TGTGCCAGCAGTTCCGGGACAGCCATCAATCAGCCCCAGCATTTT,CASSSGTAINQPQHF,once,TRBD1,TRBV28,TRBJ1-5
TGTGCCAGCAGCTTGGGCCTCAATGAGCAGTTCTTC,CASSLGLNEQFF,few,.,TRBV7-9,TRBJ2-1